These 10 T cell receptor beta chains were sequenced from one sample in a study of spatial heterogeneity in lung cancer. Time point: sample taken at primary tumor resection. Without sorting, whole RNA was sequenced from tumor, nontumor lung or frozen PBMC. One entry per CDR3 protein, called by TCRdb with MiXCR from the 5' RACE reads. The data contain around 9,800 distinct CDR3 sequences, around 6.5% of them singletons. The sequencing here drew on PBMCs, taken at surgery. These receptor sequences come from a male donor with early-stage non-small cell lung cancer.

This clonotype was detected many times. Since the library was made to target alpha chains, this beta chain is a stray read and its abundance is not meaningful. The chain joins TRBV6-6 to TRBJ1-1, with D perhaps matching TRBD1 (5 bases). Germline V gene data show CDR1 as MNHNY and CDR2 as SVGAGI (reference sequence). The CDR3 runs 12 residues. Trimming shortened V by 5 bases and J by 1 base, and 5 bases separated the two germline ends. CDR3 DNA: TGTGCCAGCAGTACAGGGAACACTGAAGCTTTCTTT. Its translation: CASSTGNTEAFF.

This clonotype was recorded at least ten times. Little can be read into the size of this beta chain, an off-target read in a library designed for alpha chains. The V call is TRBV28, the J call TRBJ1-5; tentative D call: TRBD1 (6 bases). This CDR3 region has 15 residues. V lost 6 bases, J lost 2 bases, and 14 bases lay in between. CDR1 is MDHEN, CDR2 SYDVKM, per germline. The CDR3 coding sequence is TGTGCCAGCAGGGGCTGGGGGCCCCGCAATCAGCCCCAGCATTTT. It specifies CASRGWGPRNQPQHF.

Many counts were recorded for this clonotype. A library made for alpha chains picked up this beta chain off target, so its size means little. The chain carries TRBV6-2 or TRBV6-3 and TRBJ2-3, with D uncertain. Germline V lookup: CDR1 MNHEY, CDR2 SVGEGT. The CDR3 sequence is 13 residues long. V lost 5 bases to trimming and J lost 2 bases, with 8 bases between them. CDR3 protein: CASSASDTDTQYF. The CDR3 region has the DNA TGTGCCAGCAGTGCCTCCGACACAGATACGCAGTATTTT.

Details on this clonotype: This beta chain was picked up by a library intended for alpha chains and is off target, so its count carries little meaning. The chain employs TRBV28 and TRBJ2-2; possibly TRBD2 for D (6 bases). The CDR3 runs 17 residues. V was clipped by 6 bases and J by 5 bases, with 22 bases between them. CDR1 and CDR2 from the germline V gene are MDHEN and SYDVKM. The CDR3 here is CASRRGTSSIGTGELFF. In DNA, the CDR3 is TGTGCCAGCAGACGCGGGACTTCTTCGATAGGGACCGGGGAGCTGTTTTTT.

Points on this clonotype: In a library made to pick up alpha chains, this beta chain is a stray read with a size that means little. This chain joins TRBV3-1 and TRBJ2-1; no clear D gene. In germline, CDR1 is LGHDT, CDR2 YNNKEL (reference sequence). The V end was cut by 3 bases, the J end by 8 bases, with 8 bases between. The CDR3 extends over 12 amino acids. In DNA form, the CDR3 reads TGTGCCAGCAGCCAGACCATCCATGAGCAGTTCTTC. Encoded protein: CASSQTIHEQFF.

This clonotype was picked up many times. A library made for alpha chains picked up this beta chain off target, so its size means little. The chain links TRBV2 to TRBJ2-3; D not certain. The germline V gene encodes CDR1 SNHLY and CDR2 FYNNEI. This CDR3 contains 13 residues. Trimming pared 10 bases from V and 2 bases from J, leaving 13 bases between. In DNA form, the CDR3 reads TGTGCCACCCCCGGCCCCTACACAGATACGCAGTATTTT. Encoded protein: CATPGPYTDTQYF.

This clonotype was counted ten times or more. With the library built for alpha chains, this beta chain is off target and its frequency is not meaningful. The gene calls are TRBV29-1 and TRBJ1-5; D may be TRBD1 (5 bases). In germline, CDR1 is SQVTM, CDR2 ANQGSEA. V gave up 4 bases and J gave up 3 bases, with 10 bases separating them. The CDR3 is 13 residues long. The CDR3 region has the DNA TGCAGCGTTGCTCCAGGGATCAATCAGCCCCAGCATTTT. Translated, it gives CSVAPGINQPQHF.

This clonotype was counted many times. Since the library was made to target alpha chains, this beta chain is a stray read and its abundance is not meaningful. The chain uses TRBV7-2 and TRBJ1-2, with TRBD1 matching 8 bases. CDR1 is SGHTA and CDR2 is FQGNSA in the germline V gene. The CDR3 consists of 16 residues. J gave up 4 bases and V 5 bases, and 12 bases lay outside the gene matches. CDR3 loop: CASSLGQVSSGYGYTF. The CDR3 bases are TGTGCCAGCAGCCTGGGACAGGTGTCATCCGGCTATGGCTACACCTTC.

This clonotype was found a few times. This beta chain represents an off-target read in a library built for alpha chains; its size is of limited meaning. This chain connects TRBV30 to TRBJ2-7; 9 nucleotides match TRBD1. The CDR3 runs 15 residues. Trimming cost V 5 bases and J 7 bases; bases outside gene matches: 15. Looked up from germline, CDR1 is GTSNPN and CDR2 is SVGIG (reference sequence). In nucleotides, the CDR3 is TGTGCCTGGGCGCACGCCGGGACAGGGCCTCTAGAGCAGTACTTC. It translates to CAWAHAGTGPLEQYF.

Details on this clonotype: The library was designed around alpha chains, so this beta chain is a stray read whose abundance carries little weight. The gene calls are TRBV5-1 and TRBJ2-7; a possible D gene is TRBD1 (6 bases). Germline V gene sequence: CDR1 SGHRS, CDR2 YFSETQ. The V gene lost 4 bases and the J gene lost 3 bases, with 14 bases spanning the gap. The CDR3 sequence is 14 residues long. CDR3 nucleotides: TGCGCCAGCAGCCCGGGACCAGGGGACTACGAGCAGTACTTC. It yields the protein CASSPGPGDYEQYF.